One TCR beta chain is described in this entry. This clonotype came up many times. This receptor's antigen is unknown. It has no much larger one-base neighbor in the sample; base qualities were not kept. The sample is drawn from a study of T cells in Graves' hyperthyroidism and ophthalmopathy (dated by TCRdb to about 2019). About the full investigation: Peripheral blood was collected at initial diagnosis, before any treatment. Once sampling was done, hyperthyroidism patients were given methimazole at a starting dose of 30 mg daily, whereas ophthalmopathy patients were given high-dose intravenous methylprednisolone. The paper describes TCR Vbeta CDR3 sequencing of 140 or so peripheral blood samples, made up of fewer than 50 ophthalmopathy patients, more than 70 hyperthyroidism patients and 17 progressor patients. In several Graves' hyperthyroidism patients, the study also compared T-cell repertoires from thyroid tissue with T-cell repertoires from blood. The 75 to 100 discovery patients were divided at random into training and test sets in a 7:3 ratio. Whether ophthalmopathy could be predicted prospectively was tested in an independent validation cohort made up of 18 to 20 hyperthyroidism patients plus 17 patients who later progressed to ophthalmopathy. To identify distinguishing TCR V-J signatures, a discovery cohort of 100 patients was used, comprising 43 with Graves' ophthalmopathy and around 60 with stable Graves' hyperthyroidism.

In the ophthalmopathy patients, disease was moderately to severely active, with a Clinical Activity Score of 3 or more, a NOSPECS grade of 4 or more, and a duration of less than 3 months. Patients with uncontrolled infections, other autoimmune diseases, pregnancy or lactation were excluded. Diagnoses were established on the basis of clinical symptoms, serum thyroxine and TRAb, thyroid ultrasound, and orbital computed tomography. PBMCs were isolated from about 10 ml of fresh peripheral blood by Ficoll-Paque density gradient centrifugation. Trizol reagent was used to extract total RNA, and RNA quality was then checked on an Agilent 2100 Bioanalyzer. The CDR3 numbers 15 residues from cysteine through phenylalanine. The sequence is cut down to CDR3 DNA, 45 bases in frame from base 1. CDR1 and CDR2, looked up from the germline V gene (reference sequence), are MNHNY and SVGAGI. V and J are truncated by 2 bases and 6 bases respectively, leaving an intervening sequence of 14 bases.

The paper as a whole reports these results and caveats: Ophthalmopathy was separated from stable hyperthyroidism by a 13 V-J signature model, with approximately 90% sensitivity and about 81% specificity obtained in cross-validation and 80%/75% obtained in testing. Blood samples also contained most of the expanded thyroid clonotypes (frequency above 0.001), which suggests that blood repertoires may reflect thyroid immune responses. No statistical method was used to fix the sample size in advance, and group allocation was not hidden from the investigators. In validation, the model predicted progression to ophthalmopathy a median of around 6.5 months before onset, with approximately 68% sensitivity and nearly 75% specificity.

The TCR beta CDR3 regions were amplified from the RNA transcripts. For the first round of RT-PCR on the TCR CDR3, the HTBI primer set was used together with the Qiagen OneStep RT-PCR kit. The libraries were constructed in a second round of multiplex PCR and then size-selected and purified. Paired-end sequencing of the libraries was performed with 100 bp reads on an Illumina HiSeq2000. On the authors' methods: Raw data were processed with SOAPnuke, discarding reads with adapters, uncalled bases, mean Phred below 15, or no exact constant-primer or identifier match. COPE v1.2.5 was used to merge the high-quality paired reads, and each unique nucleotide sequence was defined as a clonotype. MiTCR v1.1 was used to align clonotypes to the IMGT TRBV, TRBD and TRBJ reference segments. Analysis was restricted to V-J combinations with a frequency above 0.0001, which covered about 99% of repertoires. The TCS score was defined as F50 (clonal expansion) divided by E x V (chaos), with BLOSUM62-based TCRdist calculated between CDR3 peptides within each V-J. Welch's t-statistics and random forest reduced approximately 520 V-J features to 13, which were used in a naive Bayes classifier (R e1071). The public reads were run again by TCRdb, first through fastp at Q25 and then through MiXCR, and only productive beta chains were kept. Identical CDR3 protein sequences are pooled into one entry, listed with their most common genes and DNA. In this record, the V and J calls reflect TCRdb's handling and not the investigators' own analysis. The table for this sample lists about 380,000 distinct CDR3 sequences; more than 12% of them were counted only once. The top ten clones comprise about 20% of the sample.

This sequence was found in a woman aged 30 to 39 with Graves' ophthalmopathy. Sequencing used blood. Recombination connected TRBV6-6 to TRBJ2-1; the D region is possibly TRBD1 or TRBD2, each matching across 5 bases. Here is the DNA: TGTGCCAGCAGTTACGAGGGGAAAAGCACCAATGAGCAGTTCTTC. Its translation reads: CASSYEGKSTNEQFF.